Listed here is a single T cell receptor beta chain. V lost 8 bases and J lost 5; bases outside the gene matches: 16. CDR3 length equals 16 residues. Germline V lookup: CDR1 SGHTA, CDR2 FQGNSA. The data were taken from a study of blood T cell repertoires in COVID-19. Overall study: Samples of COVID-19 (acute and convalescent) were obtained from the United States, Italy and Spain.

Original processing notes: Amplification of reference gene primers provided the estimated nucleated cell counts. Here immunoSEQ multiplex PCR was the method, and the copy in TCRdb shows in-frame clones only, minus some. Clone size and V and J calls were adopted from that table, with D and trimming inferred from the DNA. The sample consists of hundreds of thousands of clones, roughly 80% of them appearing once. This sequence joins TRBV7-2 and TRBJ1-2; 8 bases agree with TRBD1. This TCR was sampled from a man in his forties who had been exposed to COVID-19. The sequenced sample was PBMCs or T cells enriched from blood (not recorded which). The chain's CDR3 is CASPRWTGIKFYGYTF. The CDR3 DNA follows: TGTGCCAGCCCCAGATGGACAGGGATTAAATTTTATGGCTACACCTTC.